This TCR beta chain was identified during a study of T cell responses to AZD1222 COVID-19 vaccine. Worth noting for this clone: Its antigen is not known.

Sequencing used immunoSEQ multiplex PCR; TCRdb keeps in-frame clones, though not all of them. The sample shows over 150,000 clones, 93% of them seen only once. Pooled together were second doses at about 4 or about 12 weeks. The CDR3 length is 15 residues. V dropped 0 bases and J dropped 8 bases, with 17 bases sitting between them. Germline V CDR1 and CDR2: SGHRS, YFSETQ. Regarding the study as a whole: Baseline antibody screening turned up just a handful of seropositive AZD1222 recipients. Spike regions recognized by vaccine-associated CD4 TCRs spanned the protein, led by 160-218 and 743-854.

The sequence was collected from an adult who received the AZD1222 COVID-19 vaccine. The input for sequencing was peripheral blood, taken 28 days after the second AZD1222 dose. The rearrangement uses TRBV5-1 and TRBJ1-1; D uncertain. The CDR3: CASSLGQGPGVEAFF. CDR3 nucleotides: TGCGCCAGCAGCTTGGGGCAAGGGCCCGGGGTCGAAGCTTTCTTT. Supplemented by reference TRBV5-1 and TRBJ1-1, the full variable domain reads KAGVTQTPRYLIKTRGQQVTLSCSPISGHRSVSWYQQTPGQGLQFLFEYFSETQRNKGNFPGRFSGRQFSNSRSEMNVSTLELGDSALYLCASSLGQGPGVEAFFGQGTRLTVV.